This is a list of T cell receptor beta chains from one sample in a study of T cell repertoires in cytomegalovirus infection. These TCRs' antigens remain unknown. TCRdb passed the reads through MiXCR, listing each CDR3 protein once. The top ten clones hold roughly 73% of a sample with about 57,000 distinct CDR3 sequences, about 19% of them seen once. Source: CD8+ T cells from cultured PBMCs, taken from culture after CMV antigen stimulation. These receptors all stem from a human donor in good health (CMV status not recorded). Some clones in this sample may be carry-over from other donors' samples. Each CDR3 is given with its conserved first and last residue. D genes are given only for firm matches. Rows may omit the clone size; those that give it use once, few, many or a size class.

NA | TRBD1 | TRBJ2-5 | TRBV4-1 | CASSTRQGDKTQYF | TGCGCCAGCAGCACCCGACAGGGGGATAAGACCCAGTACTTC
NA | NA | TRBJ2-1 | TRBV6-2/TRBV6-3 | CASRPAGQGVYNEQFF | TGTGCCAGCAGACCGGCGGGGCAGGGCGTCTACAATGAGCAGTTCTTC
once | NA | TRBJ1-1 | TRBV5-6 | CASSLGSLGEAFF | TGTGCCAGCAGCTTGGGAAGTCTAGGTGAAGCTTTCTTT
few | NA | TRBJ1-5 | TRBV7-2 | CASSLGTVYQPQHF | TGTGCCAGCAGCTTAGGGACAGTTTATCAGCCCCAGCATTTT
few | NA | TRBJ2-7 | TRBV7-9 | CASSRGSSYEQYF | TGTGCCAGCAGCAGGGGGAGCTCCTACGAGCAGTACTTC
few | NA | TRBJ1-6 | TRBV7-6 | CASSLDLAGYNSPLHF | TGTGCCAGCAGCTTAGATCTGGCTGGGTATAATTCACCCCTCCACTTT
few | NA | TRBJ1-1 | TRBV20-1 | CSASLGGGTEAFF | TGCAGTGCTTCCCTTGGGGGTGGGACTGAAGCTTTCTTT
NA | TRBD2 | TRBJ2-1 | TRBV7-8 | CASSLAGGYNEQFF | TGTGCCAGCAGCTTAGCGGGGGGGTACAATGAGCAGTTCTTC
NA | NA | TRBJ1-1 | TRBV7-6 | CASSRTGGVEAFF | TGTGCCAGCAGCCGAACGGGGGGAGTTGAAGCTTTCTTT
few | NA | TRBJ1-1 | TRBV19 | CASSIGQNTEAFF | TGTGCCAGTAGTATCGGACAGAACACTGAAGCTTTCTTT
NA | NA | TRBJ1-4 | TRBV27 | CASSLVRVKNEKLFF | TGTGCCAGCAGTTTAGTGCGAGTAAAGAATGAAAAACTGTTTTTT
many | TRBD1 | TRBJ2-1 | TRBV7-7 | CASSLRTGAAYNEQFF | TGTGCTAGCAGCTTAAGAACAGGGGCCGCCTACAATGAGCAGTTCTTC
medium-sized | NA | TRBJ1-4 | TRBV4-3 | CASSQDTGSNEKLFF | TGCGCCAGCAGCCAAGACACAGGGTCTAATGAAAAACTGTTTTTT
NA | NA | TRBJ1-2 | TRBV20-1 | CSARESGLNRLGYTF | TGCAGTGCTAGAGAATCGGGACTAAATAGACTAGGCTACACCTTC
NA | TRBD2 | TRBJ2-1 | TRBV27 | CASNRGGGGYNEQFF | TGTGCCAGCAACCGGGGGGGGGGAGGCTACAATGAGCAGTTCTTC
few | NA | TRBJ1-2 | TRBV6-2/TRBV6-3 | CASSYLRGEDYGYTF | TGTGCCAGCAGTTACCTCAGGGGCGAAGACTATGGCTACACCTTC
few | NA | TRBJ1-5 | TRBV19 | CASNRQGNQPQHF | TGTGCCAGTAACAGACAGGGCAATCAGCCCCAGCATTTT
NA | TRBD1 | TRBJ1-2 | TRBV7-9 | CASSLQGAKYGYTF | TGTGCCAGCAGCTTACAGGGGGCCAAATATGGCTACACCTTC
NA | TRBD1 | TRBJ1-1 | TRBV11-2 | CASSPRTGSNTEAFF | TGTGCCAGCAGCCCGCGGACAGGCTCGAACACTGAAGCTTTCTTT
NA | NA | TRBJ2-2 | TRBV27 | CASSLGYPNTGELFF | TGTGCCAGCAGTTTGGGTTACCCGAACACCGGGGAGCTGTTTTTT
NA | NA | TRBJ1-1 | TRBV27 | CASSPFSSYTEAFF | TGTGCCAGCAGTCCCTTTAGCTCCTACACTGAAGCTTTCTTT
few | NA | TRBJ2-3 | TRBV7-2 | CASSLGVGLAGASTDTQYF | TGTGCCAGCAGCTTAGGAGTGGGACTCGCGGGCGCCAGCACAGATACGCAGTATTTT
few | TRBD1 | TRBJ1-2 | TRBV28 | CANSLMTGLGYTF | TGTGCCAACAGTCTCATGACAGGGCTAGGCTACACCTTC
few | NA | TRBJ1-3 | TRBV3-1 | CASSQGEGPKTPLGGNTIYF | TGTGCCAGCAGCCAAGGCGAGGGACCCAAAACCCCCTTGGGTGGAAACACCATATATTTT
many | TRBD1 | TRBJ2-5 | TRBV11-2 | CASSPRTGTLAETQYF | TGTGCCAGCAGCCCCCGGACAGGGACCCTAGCCGAGACCCAGTACTTC
few | TRBD1 | TRBJ2-2 | TRBV5-1 | CASSLRQGPTGELFF | TGCGCCAGCAGCTTACGACAGGGACCCACCGGGGAGCTGTTTTTT
NA | NA | TRBJ1-1 | TRBV27 | CASSLSRWEEAFF | TGTGCCAGCAGTTTATCGAGGTGGGAAGAAGCTTTCTTT
few | NA | TRBJ1-5 | TRBV7-9 | CASSLGGTDNQPQHF | TGTGCCAGCAGCTTGGGAGGGACCGACAATCAGCCCCAGCATTTT
NA | NA | TRBJ2-1 | TRBV19 | CASSTTGLKNEQFF | TGTGCCAGTAGTACCACGGGACTTAAGAATGAGCAGTTCTTC